This T cell receptor beta chain originates from a study of cytomegalovirus exposure and HLA in healthy donors. Overall study context: Early release data held 75 million to 90 million unique TCRs from HLA-typed donors.

The PCR contained 60 Vbeta and 13 Jbeta primers. Assay used: immunoSEQ multiplex PCR; TCRdb lists only in-frame clones, some missing. The table shows roughly 110,000 clones, with over 70% occurring only once. Losses at the gene ends were 4 bases for V and 5 bases for J; bases not matched to a gene: 8. This CDR3 has 14 amino acids. Per germline, CDR1 SGHDT and CDR2 YYEEEE. All donors participated as healthy donors of bone marrow. The specimen sequenced was PBMCs. This sequence was found in a male donor in good health and CMV-seropositive. The gene calls are TRBV5-6 and TRBJ1-1; 7 bases are a match to TRBD1. The CDR3 is CASSEQGMWTEAFF. Here the CDR3 DNA reads TGTGCCAGCAGCGAACAGGGGATGTGGACTGAAGCTTTCTTT.